Listed below are T cell receptor beta chains from one sample, sequenced in a study of cytomegalovirus exposure and HLA in healthy donors. This table comes from immunoSEQ multiplex PCR, and its TCRdb copy is limited to in-frame clones, with some not included. Among approximately 140,000 clones, around 60% were seen once, and the ten largest hold 7% to 8.5%. Sequencing used PBMCs. All receptors derive from a woman aged 60 to 75 in good health and CMV-seropositive. Each CDR3 is given with its conserved first and last residue. The D gene is left open where the match is weak. Clone size is stated in some rows and not others, as once, few, many or a class when expanded.

d_call clone_size j_call v_call cdr3_nt cdr3_aa
. . TRBJ2-3 TRBV5-1 TGCGCCAGCAGCTTGGATCCGGGTCGCGTATCAGATACGCAGTATTTT CASSLDPGRVSDTQYF
. few TRBJ1-5 TRBV15 TGTGCCACCAGCAGGGGGAGCATTAGCAATCAGCCCCAGCATTTT CATSRGSISNQPQHF
. . TRBJ2-7 TRBV28 TGTGCCAGCAGGGTCATGTGGAGCTCCTACGAGCAGTACTTC CASRVMWSSYEQYF
TRBD1 . TRBJ2-3 TRBV7-9 TGTGCCAGCAGCTTGCGACAGGGAAGCACAGATACGCAGTATTTT CASSLRQGSTDTQYF
TRBD1 . TRBJ1-3 TRBV5-1 TGCGCCAGCAGCATGGACAGGGCCTCTGGAAACACCATATATTTT CASSMDRASGNTIYF
TRBD2 . TRBJ2-1 TRBV7-6 TGTGCCAGCAGCAACGGACTAGCGGGAGGGCCTAGCAATGAGCAGTTCTTC CASSNGLAGGPSNEQFF
. few TRBJ2-2 TRBV28 TGTGCCAGCAGTTTTCTGGGCGGGACAGAGAACACCGGGGAGCTGTTTTTT CASSFLGGTENTGELFF
. . TRBJ2-6 TRBV28 TGTGCCAGCAGCCAGTACTCTGGGGCCAACGTCCTGACTTTC CASSQYSGANVLTF
. once TRBJ2-1 TRBV7-9 TGTGCCAGCAGCTTAGTTCTAGGGAGTTGGGATGAGCAGTTCTTC CASSLVLGSWDEQFF
TRBD1 few TRBJ1-4 TRBV15 TGTGCCACCAGCAGAGATTTTACTCCGGGACAGGGGGATAAACTGTTTTTT CATSRDFTPGQGDKLFF
TRBD2 once TRBJ2-7 TRBV28 TGTGCCAGCAGTTTACTAGCGGGAAGCTCCTACGAGCAGTACTTC CASSLLAGSSYEQYF
TRBD2 . TRBJ2-7 TRBV28 TGTGCCAGCAGTTTGGTACTAGCGGGAGGAAACGAGCAGTACTTC CASSLVLAGGNEQYF
. . TRBJ2-1 TRBV27 TGTGCCAGCAGTAATAGCGACGAGCAGTTCTTC CASSNSDEQFF
TRBD1 . TRBJ2-5 TRBV19 TGTGCCAGTAGTATAGATTTAGGGACAGGGAGGCGATGGGAGACCCAGTACTTC CASSIDLGTGRRWETQYF
TRBD1 few TRBJ2-3 TRBV5-1 TGCGCCAGCAGCTGGGACAGCGTCACAGATACGCAGTATTTT CASSWDSVTDTQYF
. . TRBJ2-1 TRBV15 TGTGCCACCAGCAGCGACCTGAGTAGCGGCAGTCGATACAATGAGCAGTTCTTC CATSSDLSSGSRYNEQFF
. . TRBJ1-4 TRBV2 TGTGCCAGCAAGACAGTGCCTAATGAAAAACTGTTTTTT CASKTVPNEKLFF
. few TRBJ2-2 TRBV11-2 TGTGCCAGCAGCTTAGACTGGCTAGCGCCCACCGGGGAGCTGTTTTTT CASSLDWLAPTGELFF
TRBD1 . TRBJ1-1 TRBV5-1 TGCGCCAGCAGCATGGGACAGGGAAACCTGGGGTTGAACACTGAAGCTTTCTTT CASSMGQGNLGLNTEAFF
TRBD2 . TRBJ2-2 TRBV7-3 TGTGCCAGCAGTCCTAGCGGGAGGACCGGGGAGCTGTTTTTT CASSPSGRTGELFF
TRBD2 . TRBJ2-1 TRBV2 TGTGCCAGCAGTGAAGCGGTAGCGGGAGGATCCTACAATGAGCAGTTCTTC CASSEAVAGGSYNEQFF
TRBD1 . TRBJ2-3 TRBV6-5 TGTGCCAGCAGCCTGGGACAGGCGACAGATACGCAGTATTTT CASSLGQATDTQYF
TRBD2 . TRBJ2-4 TRBV4-1 TGCGCCAGCAGCCAAGATCGTACTAGCGGAAAAAACATTCAGTACTTC CASSQDRTSGKNIQYF
. . TRBJ1-1 TRBV2 TGTGCCAGCAGGGGAGGGGTTTACACTGGAGCTTTCTTT CASRGGVYTGAFF
. . TRBJ1-5 TRBV11-2 TGTGCCAGCAGCTTTGGGGGCGATCAGCCCCAGCATTTT CASSFGGDQPQHF
TRBD2 . TRBJ2-3 TRBV6-4 TGTGCCAGCAGTGTGGCGGGAGAGACAGATACGCAGTATTTT CASSVAGETDTQYF
TRBD2 . TRBJ2-7 TRBV7-2 TGTGCCAGCAGCTTATTCGCGGGAGCCGCCTACGAGCAGTACTTC CASSLFAGAAYEQYF
TRBD1 few TRBJ1-1 TRBV7-2 TGTGCCAGCAGCCTGGGACAGGGAATGAACACTGAAGCTTTCTTT CASSLGQGMNTEAFF
. . TRBJ2-3 TRBV28 TGTGCCAGCAGTTCACGAAGCTTTACGCAGTATTTT CASSSRSFTQYF
. . TRBJ1-5 TRBV27 TGTGCCAGCAGTACCCAGGGTCTGTTTAGTCAGCCCCAGCATTTT CASSTQGLFSQPQHF
. . TRBJ2-1 TRBV2 TGTGCCAGCAGTCCCTCTCACGCAGGGGACTACAATGAGCAGTTCTTC CASSPSHAGDYNEQFF
TRBD1 . TRBJ2-5 TRBV7-9 TGTGCCAGCAGCTTATCGATAGGGGGCCAATTAGAGACCCAGTACTTC CASSLSIGGQLETQYF